This T cell receptor beta chain was sequenced for a study of T-cell reconstitution after alpha-beta-depleted transplantation in children. Findings and caveats of the study: Elevated TCRbeta diversity at day 60 was traced, in some patients, to surviving recipient T cells and thymic progenitors. Several hundred expanded graft clones reportedly were the source of alpha-beta T cells about two months after transplant.

Preparation of the TCRbeta library was carried out with unique molecular identifiers. TCRdb fed the PCR reads into MiXCR, producing one record per CDR3 protein. The sample consists of hundreds of thousands of distinct CDR3 sequences, roughly 7.7% of them appearing once. Trimming cost V 5 bases and J 2 bases; bases outside gene matches: 7. This CDR3 spans 15 amino acids. CDR1 and CDR2 from the germline V gene are MNHEY and SVGEGT. This clonotype has ten or more counts. Its antigen is undetermined. The TCR sequence derives from a male patient between 10 and 17 years old who had a stem cell transplant for acute lymphoblastic leukemia, so the T cells may come from the graft donor. The V gene is TRBV6-2 or TRBV6-3, the J gene TRBJ2-5, with TRBD1 identical over 8 bases. Sequenced material: PBMCs, mostly from graft donor cells, taken 180 days after TCRalphabeta/CD19-depleted stem cell transplant. DNA of the CDR3: TGTGCCAGCAGTCTACCGGGACAGGCGCAAGAGACCCAGTACTTC. Amino acid sequence: CASSLPGQAQETQYF.